Listed here is a single T cell receptor beta chain. The repertoire was sequenced with immunoSEQ multiplex PCR; TCRdb's copy has only in-frame clones and lacks some. This repertoire shows 200,000 to 250,000 clones, approximately 85% found once; its top ten account for over 2%. The sample originates from a study of blood T cell repertoires in COVID-19. Across the study: The analysed material was cDNA or gDNA that came from T cells, B-cell-depleted T cells, or PBMCs.

Germline loops: CDR1 SGHDT, CDR2 YYEEEE. The CDR3 length is 16 residues. The V end lost 2 bases, the J end lost 7 bases, and 22 bases lay between the germline ends. Seattle's enrolled individuals joined amid active infection and were then monitored longitudinally. Sequencing input: peripheral blood. The chain carries TRBV5-6 and TRBJ2-7; weak D call: TRBD1 (5 bases). The TCR originated in a woman between 65 and 79 years old with COVID-19, enrolled during active disease. In DNA, the CDR3 is TGTGCCAGCAGCTTAATGTTGGCAGGGTGGGCCTCTGAGCAGTACTTC. Protein product: CASSLMLAGWASEQYF.